This TCR beta chain emerged from a study of blood T cell repertoires in COVID-19. This clone was seen a handful of times. Libraries were prepared by immunoSEQ multiplex PCR; TCRdb keeps only in-frame clonotypes and omits some of them. There are tens of thousands of clones in the sample; roughly 91% occur only once, and less than 5% lies in the top ten. The CDR3 spans 15 residues. Germline CDR1 SGHRS, CDR2 YFSETQ. V lost 4 bases to trimming and J lost 5 bases; unmatched junction nucleotides: 6. The sample taken for sequencing was peripheral blood. The chain recombines TRBV5-1 with TRBJ1-5, with 10 bases identical to TRBD1. This receptor was identified in an elderly woman with acute or convalescent COVID-19. The CDR3 here is CASSRSGTGDQPQHF. DNA for the CDR3: TGCGCCAGCAGCAGATCCGGGACAGGGGATCAGCCCCAGCATTTT.